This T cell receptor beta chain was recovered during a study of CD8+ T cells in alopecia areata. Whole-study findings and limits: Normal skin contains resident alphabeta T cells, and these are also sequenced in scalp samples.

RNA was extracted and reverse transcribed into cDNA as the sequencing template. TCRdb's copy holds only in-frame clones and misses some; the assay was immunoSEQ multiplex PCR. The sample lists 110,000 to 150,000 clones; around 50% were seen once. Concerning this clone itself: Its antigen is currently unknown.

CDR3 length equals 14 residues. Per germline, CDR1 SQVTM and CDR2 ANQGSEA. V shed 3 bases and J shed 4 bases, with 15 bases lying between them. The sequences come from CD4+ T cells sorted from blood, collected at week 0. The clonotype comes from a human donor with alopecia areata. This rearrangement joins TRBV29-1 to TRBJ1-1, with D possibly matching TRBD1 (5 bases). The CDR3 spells CSVEYQPGGTEAFF. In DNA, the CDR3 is TGCAGCGTTGAGTATCAGCCGGGGGGCACTGAAGCTTTCTTT.